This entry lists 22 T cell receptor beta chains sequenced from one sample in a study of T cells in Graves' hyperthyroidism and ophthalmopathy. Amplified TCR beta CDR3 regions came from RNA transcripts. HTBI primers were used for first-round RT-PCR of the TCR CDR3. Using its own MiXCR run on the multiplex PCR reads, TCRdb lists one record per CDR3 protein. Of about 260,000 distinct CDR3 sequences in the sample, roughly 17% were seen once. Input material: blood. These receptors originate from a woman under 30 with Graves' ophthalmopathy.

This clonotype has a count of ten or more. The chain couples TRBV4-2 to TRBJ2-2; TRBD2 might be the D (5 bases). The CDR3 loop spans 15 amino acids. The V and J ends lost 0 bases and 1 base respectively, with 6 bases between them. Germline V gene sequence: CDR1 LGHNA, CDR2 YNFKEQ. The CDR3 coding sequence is TGTGCCAGCAGCCAAGAAGCGGAGAACACCGGGGAGCTGTTTTTT. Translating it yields CASSQEAENTGELFF.

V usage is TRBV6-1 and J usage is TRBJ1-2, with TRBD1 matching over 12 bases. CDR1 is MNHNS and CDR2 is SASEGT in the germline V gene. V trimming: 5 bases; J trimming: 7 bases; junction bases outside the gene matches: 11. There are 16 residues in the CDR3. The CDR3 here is CASSSVGTGGEGGYTF. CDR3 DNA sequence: TGTGCCAGCAGTTCGGTTGGGACAGGGGGCGAGGGTGGCTACACCTTC.

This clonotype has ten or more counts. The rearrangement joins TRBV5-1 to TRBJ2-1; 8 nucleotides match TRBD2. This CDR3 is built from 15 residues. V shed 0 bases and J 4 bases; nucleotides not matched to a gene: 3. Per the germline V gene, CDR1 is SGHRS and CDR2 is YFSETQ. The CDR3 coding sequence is TGCGCCAGCAGCTTGGATAGCGGGGCGTACAATGAGCAGTTCTTC. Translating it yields CASSLDSGAYNEQFF.

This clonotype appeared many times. CDR3 coding DNA: TGTGCCAGCAGCGACGGACTAGCGGGGGGCCGCCGCGAGGTTCGCGAGCAGTACTTC. Translated: CASSDGLAGGRREVREQYF. This chain joins TRBV6-1 and TRBJ2-7, with 14 bases that match TRBD2. Trimming at V came to 6 bases and at J to 6 bases, leaving 19 bases not matched to a gene. The CDR3 consists of 19 residues. The germline gives CDR1 MNHNS, CDR2 SASEGT.

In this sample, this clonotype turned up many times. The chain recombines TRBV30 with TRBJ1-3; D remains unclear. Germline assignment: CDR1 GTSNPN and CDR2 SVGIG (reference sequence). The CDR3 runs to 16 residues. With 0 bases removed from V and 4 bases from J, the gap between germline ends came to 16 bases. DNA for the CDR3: TGTGCCTGGAGTGTAGGGAGCCCATCGGCCGGAAACACCATATATTTT. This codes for CAWSVGSPSAGNTIYF.

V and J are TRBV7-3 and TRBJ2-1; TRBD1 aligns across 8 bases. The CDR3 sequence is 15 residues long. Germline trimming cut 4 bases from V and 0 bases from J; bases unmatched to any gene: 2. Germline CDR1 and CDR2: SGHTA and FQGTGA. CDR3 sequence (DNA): TGTGCCAGCAGCTATGACAGGGGCTCCTACAATGAGCAGTTCTTC. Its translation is CASSYDRGSYNEQFF.

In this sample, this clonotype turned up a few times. CDR3 DNA sequence: TGTGCCAGCAGTAGGACAGGGGATAGGGGCTACACCTTC. It translates to CASSRTGDRGYTF. This chain links TRBV25-1 with TRBJ1-2; TRBD1 matches at 9 bases. With V trimmed by 5 bases and J by 8 bases, 6 bases remained unmatched. The CDR3 extends over 13 amino acids. Germline V gene lookup returns CDR1 MGHDK and CDR2 SYGVNS.

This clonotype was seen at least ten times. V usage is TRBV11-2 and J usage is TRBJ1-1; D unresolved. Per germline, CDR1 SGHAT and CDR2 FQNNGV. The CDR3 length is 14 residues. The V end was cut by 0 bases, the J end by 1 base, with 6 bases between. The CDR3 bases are TGTGCCAGCAGCTTAGATCTTTCGAACACTGAAGCTTTCTTT. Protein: CASSLDLSNTEAFF.

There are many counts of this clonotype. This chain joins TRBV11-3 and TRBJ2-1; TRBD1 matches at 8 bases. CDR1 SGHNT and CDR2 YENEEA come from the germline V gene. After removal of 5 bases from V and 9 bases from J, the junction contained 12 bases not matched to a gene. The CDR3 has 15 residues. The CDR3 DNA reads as TGTGCCAGCAGCCCCCAGGGGGCAGGGGAGACTGAGCAGTTCTTC. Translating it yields CASSPQGAGETEQFF.

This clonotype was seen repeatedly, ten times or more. The chain's CDR3 is CAISGDRPSGNTIYF. In DNA form, the CDR3 reads TGTGCCATCAGTGGGGACAGGCCTTCTGGAAACACCATATATTTT. The V and J genes are TRBV10-3 and TRBJ1-3; TRBD1 agrees at 8 bases. The length of the CDR3 is 15 residues. Germline CDR1 ENHRY, CDR2 SYGVKD. J was trimmed by 1 base and V by 4 bases; bases with no gene match: 3.

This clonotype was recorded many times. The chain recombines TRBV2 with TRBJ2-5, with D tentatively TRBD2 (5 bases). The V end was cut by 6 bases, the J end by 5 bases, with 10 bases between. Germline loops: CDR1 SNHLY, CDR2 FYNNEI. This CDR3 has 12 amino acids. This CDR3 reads CASRSSGETQYF. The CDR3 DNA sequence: TGTGCCAGCAGATCATCGGGGGAGACCCAGTACTTC.

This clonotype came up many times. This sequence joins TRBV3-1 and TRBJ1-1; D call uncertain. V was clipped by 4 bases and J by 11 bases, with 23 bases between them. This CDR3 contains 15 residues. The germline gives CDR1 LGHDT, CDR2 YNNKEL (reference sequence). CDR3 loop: CASSPKEHVGVVAFF. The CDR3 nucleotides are TGTGCCAGCAGCCCGAAGGAACACGTTGGAGTCGTGGCTTTCTTT.

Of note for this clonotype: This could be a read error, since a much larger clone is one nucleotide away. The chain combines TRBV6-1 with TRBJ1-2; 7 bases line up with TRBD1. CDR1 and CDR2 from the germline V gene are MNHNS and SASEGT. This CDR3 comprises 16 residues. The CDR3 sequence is CASSEKPGDRAYGCTF. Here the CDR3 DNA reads TGTGCCAGCAGTGAAAAGCCCGGAGACAGGGCCTATGGCTGCACCTTC.

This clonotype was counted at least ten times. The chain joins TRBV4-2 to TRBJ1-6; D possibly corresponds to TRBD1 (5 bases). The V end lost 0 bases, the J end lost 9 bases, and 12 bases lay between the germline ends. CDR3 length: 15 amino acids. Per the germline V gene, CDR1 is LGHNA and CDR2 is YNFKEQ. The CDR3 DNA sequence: TGTGCCAGCAGCCAAGACGCGGGAGGGACTTCACCCCTCCACTTT. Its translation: CASSQDAGGTSPLHF.

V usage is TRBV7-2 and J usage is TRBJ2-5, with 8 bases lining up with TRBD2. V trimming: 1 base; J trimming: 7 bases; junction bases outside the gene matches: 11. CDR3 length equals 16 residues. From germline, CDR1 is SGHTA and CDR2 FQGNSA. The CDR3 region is CASSLGGSGARGTQYF. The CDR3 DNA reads TGTGCCAGCAGCTTAGGGGGTAGCGGGGCAAGAGGGACCCAGTACTTC.

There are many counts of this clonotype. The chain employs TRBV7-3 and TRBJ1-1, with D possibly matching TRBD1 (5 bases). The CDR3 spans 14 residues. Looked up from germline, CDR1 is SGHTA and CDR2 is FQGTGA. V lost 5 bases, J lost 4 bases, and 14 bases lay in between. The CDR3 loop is CASSPKGARTEAFF. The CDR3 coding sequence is TGTGCCAGCAGCCCCAAAGGGGCCCGCACTGAAGCTTTCTTT.

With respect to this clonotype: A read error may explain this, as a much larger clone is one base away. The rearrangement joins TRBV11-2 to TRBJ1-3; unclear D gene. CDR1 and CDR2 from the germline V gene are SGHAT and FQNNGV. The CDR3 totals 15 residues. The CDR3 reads CASSLDGFSGNTMYF. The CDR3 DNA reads TGTGCCAGCAGCTTAGACGGATTCTCTGGAAACACCATGTATTTT.

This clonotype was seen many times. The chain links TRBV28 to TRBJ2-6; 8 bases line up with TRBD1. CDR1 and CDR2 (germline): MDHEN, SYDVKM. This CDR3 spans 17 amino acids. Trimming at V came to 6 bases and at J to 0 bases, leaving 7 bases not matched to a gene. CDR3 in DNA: TGTGCCAGCAGCCCGGGACAGGTCTTCTCTGGGGCCAACGTCCTGACTTTC. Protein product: CASSPGQVFSGANVLTF.

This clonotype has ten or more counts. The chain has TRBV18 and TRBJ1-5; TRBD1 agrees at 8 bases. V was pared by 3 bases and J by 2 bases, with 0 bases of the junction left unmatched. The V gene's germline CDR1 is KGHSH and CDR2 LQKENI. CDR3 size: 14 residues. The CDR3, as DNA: TGTGCCAGCTCACCGGGACAGGGCAATCAGCCCCAGCATTTT. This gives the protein CASSPGQGNQPQHF.

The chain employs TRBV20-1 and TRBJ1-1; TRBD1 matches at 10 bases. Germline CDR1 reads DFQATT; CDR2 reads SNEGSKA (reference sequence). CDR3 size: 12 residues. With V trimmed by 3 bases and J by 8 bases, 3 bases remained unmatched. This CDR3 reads CSARGQGTEAFF. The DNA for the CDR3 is TGCAGTGCTAGGGGACAGGGGACGGAAGCTTTCTTT.

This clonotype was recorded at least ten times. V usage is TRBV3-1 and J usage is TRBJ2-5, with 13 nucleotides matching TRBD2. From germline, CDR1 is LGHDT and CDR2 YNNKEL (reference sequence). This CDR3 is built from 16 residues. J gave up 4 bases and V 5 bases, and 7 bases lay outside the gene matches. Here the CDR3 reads CASSEGLAGVLETQYF. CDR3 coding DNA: TGTGCCAGCAGCGAAGGACTAGCGGGAGTGTTAGAGACCCAGTACTTC.

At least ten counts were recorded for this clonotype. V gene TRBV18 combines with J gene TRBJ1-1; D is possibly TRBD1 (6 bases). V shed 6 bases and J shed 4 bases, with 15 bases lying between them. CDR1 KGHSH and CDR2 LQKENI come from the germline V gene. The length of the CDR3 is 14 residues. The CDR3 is CASSLKGGGTEAFF. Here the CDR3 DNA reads TGTGCCAGCTCGCTCAAGGGGGGTGGCACTGAAGCTTTCTTT.